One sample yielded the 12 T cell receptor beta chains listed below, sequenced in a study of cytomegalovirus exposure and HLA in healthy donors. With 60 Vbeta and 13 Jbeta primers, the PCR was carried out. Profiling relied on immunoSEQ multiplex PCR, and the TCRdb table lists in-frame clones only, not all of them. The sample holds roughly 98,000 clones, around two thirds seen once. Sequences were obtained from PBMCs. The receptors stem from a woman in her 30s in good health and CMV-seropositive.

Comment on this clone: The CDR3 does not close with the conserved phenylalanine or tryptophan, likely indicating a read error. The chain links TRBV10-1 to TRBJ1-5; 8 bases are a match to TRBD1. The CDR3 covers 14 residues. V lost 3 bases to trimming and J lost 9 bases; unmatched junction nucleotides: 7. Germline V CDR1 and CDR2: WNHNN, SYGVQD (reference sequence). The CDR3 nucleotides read TGCGCCAGCAGTGAACAGGGGGTAATGGGGCCCCAGCATCTT. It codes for CASSEQGVMGPQHL.

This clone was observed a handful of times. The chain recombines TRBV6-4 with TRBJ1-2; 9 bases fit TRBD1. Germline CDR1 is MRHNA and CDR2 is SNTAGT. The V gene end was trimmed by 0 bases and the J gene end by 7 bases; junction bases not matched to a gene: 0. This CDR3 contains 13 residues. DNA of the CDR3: TGTGCCAGCAGTGACTCGACAGGGGGTGGCTACACCTTC. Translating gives CASSDSTGGGYTF.

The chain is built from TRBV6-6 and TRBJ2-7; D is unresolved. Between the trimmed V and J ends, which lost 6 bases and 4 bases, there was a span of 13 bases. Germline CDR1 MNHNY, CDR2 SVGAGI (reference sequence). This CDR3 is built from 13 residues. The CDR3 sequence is CASSYDSRYEQYF. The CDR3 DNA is TGTGCCAGCAGCTACGACTCGAGGTACGAGCAGTACTTC.

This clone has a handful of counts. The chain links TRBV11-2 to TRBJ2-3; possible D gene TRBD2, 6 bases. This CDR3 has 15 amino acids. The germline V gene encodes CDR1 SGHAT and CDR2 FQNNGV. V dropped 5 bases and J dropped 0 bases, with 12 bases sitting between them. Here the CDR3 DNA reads TGTGCCAGCAGCGCCATTCGGGGGAGCACAGATACGCAGTATTTT. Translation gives CASSAIRGSTDTQYF.

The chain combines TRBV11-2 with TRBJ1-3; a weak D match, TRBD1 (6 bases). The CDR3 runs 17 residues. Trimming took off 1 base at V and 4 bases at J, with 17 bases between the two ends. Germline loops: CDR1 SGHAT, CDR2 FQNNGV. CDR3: CASSLGRTARTGNTIYF. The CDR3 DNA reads TGTGCCAGCAGCTTAGGCCGGACAGCTAGGACCGGAAACACCATATATTTT.

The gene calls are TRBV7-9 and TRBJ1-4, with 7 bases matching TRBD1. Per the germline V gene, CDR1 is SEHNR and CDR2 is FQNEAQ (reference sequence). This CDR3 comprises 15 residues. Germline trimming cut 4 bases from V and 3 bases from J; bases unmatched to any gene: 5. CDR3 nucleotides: TGTGCCAGCAGCTCTCTGGGGACAGCTAATGAAAAACTGTTTTTT. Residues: CASSSLGTANEKLFF.

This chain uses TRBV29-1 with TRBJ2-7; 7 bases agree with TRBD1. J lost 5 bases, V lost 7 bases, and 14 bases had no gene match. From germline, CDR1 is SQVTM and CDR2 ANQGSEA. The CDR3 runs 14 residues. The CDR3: CSALGQTYGDEQYF. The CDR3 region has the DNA TGCAGCGCCTTGGGACAGACCTACGGGGACGAGCAGTACTTC.

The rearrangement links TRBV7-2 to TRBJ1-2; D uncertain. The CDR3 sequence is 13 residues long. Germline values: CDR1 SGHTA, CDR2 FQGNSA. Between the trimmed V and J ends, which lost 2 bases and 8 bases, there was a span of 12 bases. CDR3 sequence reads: CASSLREMTGYTF. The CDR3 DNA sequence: TGTGCCAGCAGCTTAAGGGAGATGACGGGCTACACCTTC. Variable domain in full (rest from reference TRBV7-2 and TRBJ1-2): GAGVSQSPSNKVTEKGKDVELRCDPISGHTALYWYRQSLGQGLEFLIYFQGNSAPDKSGLPSDRFSAERTGGSVSTLTIQRTQQEDSAVYLCASSLREMTGYTFGSGTRLTVV.

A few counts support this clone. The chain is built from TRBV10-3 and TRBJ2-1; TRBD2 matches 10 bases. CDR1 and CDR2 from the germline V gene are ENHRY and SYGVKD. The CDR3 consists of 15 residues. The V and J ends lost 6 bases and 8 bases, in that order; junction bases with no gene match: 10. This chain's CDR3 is CAISPGTSVRDEQFF. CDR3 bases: TGTGCCATCAGCCCCGGGACTAGCGTCCGGGATGAGCAGTTCTTC.

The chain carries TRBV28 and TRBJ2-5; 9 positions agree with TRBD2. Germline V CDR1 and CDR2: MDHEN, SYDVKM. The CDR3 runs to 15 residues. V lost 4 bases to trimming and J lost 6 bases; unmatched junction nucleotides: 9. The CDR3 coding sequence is TGTGCCAGCAGTTCCCCGGCGGGGGGGCCCCAGACCCAGTACTTC. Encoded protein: CASSSPAGGPQTQYF.

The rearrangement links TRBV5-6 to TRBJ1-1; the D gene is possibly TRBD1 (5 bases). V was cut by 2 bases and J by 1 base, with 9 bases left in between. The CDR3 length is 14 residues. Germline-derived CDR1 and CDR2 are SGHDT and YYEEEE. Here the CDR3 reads CASSFFQGNTEAFF. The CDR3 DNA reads TGTGCCAGCAGCTTCTTCCAGGGGAACACTGAAGCTTTCTTT.

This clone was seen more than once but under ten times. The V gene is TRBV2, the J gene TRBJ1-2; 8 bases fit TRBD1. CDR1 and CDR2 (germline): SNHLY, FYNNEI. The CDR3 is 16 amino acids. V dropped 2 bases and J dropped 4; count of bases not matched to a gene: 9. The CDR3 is CASSESRDRPFYGYTF. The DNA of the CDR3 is TGTGCCAGCAGTGAATCTAGGGACAGGCCATTCTATGGCTACACCTTC.